This T cell receptor beta chain derives from a study of blood T cells in healthy people across ages. A word on this clonotype: No antigen is known for it.

The donors, healthy Caucasians from Russia, were aged roughly 6 to 90. Each sample had at least 7 million PBMCs isolated. Study-level findings and limits: Comparison with aged donors showed that long-lived donors had more naive CD4+ cells and higher diversity. CMV status of donors was not determined, possibly confounding expanded clonotype changes.

A second about 7 to 11 cycle PCR used barcoded and J-beta primers. Each CDR3 protein is one row after TCRdb ran MiXCR on the 5' RACE reads. The table lists roughly 2 million distinct CDR3 sequences, 49% of them singletons, with less than 2.5% in the top ten. This TCR was recovered from a woman in her 40s in good health. The sample consisted of blood.

DNA for the CDR3: TGTGCCAGCAGCCCCTTGTGGAGGGAAGCCCACGAGCAGTACTTC. Its protein is CASSPLWREAHEQYF. The chain combines TRBV14 with TRBJ2-7; a possible D gene is TRBD2 (6 bases). This CDR3 is built from 15 residues. Trimming shortened V by 4 bases and J by 5 bases, and 18 bases separated the two germline ends. The V gene's germline CDR1 is SGHDN and CDR2 FVKESK. The variable domain in full, with the rest retrieved from reference TRBV14 and TRBJ2-7, is EAGVTQFPSHSVIEKGQTVTLRCDPISGHDNLYWYRRVMGKEIKFLLHFVKESKQDESGMPNNRFLAERTGGTYSTLKVQPAELEDSGVYFCASSPLWREAHEQYFGPGTRLTVT.